This paragraph covers one T cell receptor beta chain sequence. This specimen belongs to a study of blood T cell repertoires in COVID-19. Background on the study: Whether acute or convalescent, the COVID-19 samples came from the United States, Italy and Spain. T cells, B-cell-depleted T cells, or PBMCs provided the cDNA or gDNA that served as material.

In the source study's methods: Using reference gene primer amplification, nucleated cell counts were estimated. The protocol was immunoSEQ multiplex PCR, while the TCRdb copy is restricted to in-frame clones and leaves out a portion. The V and J calls and clone size were taken over from that table, and D and trimming were inferred from the DNA. The table lists roughly 41,000 clones, 88% of them singletons. CDR1 is KGHSH, CDR2 LQKENI, per germline. This CDR3 has 16 amino acids. Trimming took 3 bases from V and 8 from J; bases not matched to a gene: 14. This sequence joins TRBV18 and TRBJ1-2; the match to TRBD1 covers 8 bases. Sequencing was performed on peripheral blood. This clonotype was obtained from a human donor in a cohort sampled during active COVID-19. The CDR3 DNA sequence: TGTGCCAGCTCACCCCCCAACGGTGGACAGGGTAACGGCTACACCTTC. Protein sequence: CASSPPNGGQGNGYTF.